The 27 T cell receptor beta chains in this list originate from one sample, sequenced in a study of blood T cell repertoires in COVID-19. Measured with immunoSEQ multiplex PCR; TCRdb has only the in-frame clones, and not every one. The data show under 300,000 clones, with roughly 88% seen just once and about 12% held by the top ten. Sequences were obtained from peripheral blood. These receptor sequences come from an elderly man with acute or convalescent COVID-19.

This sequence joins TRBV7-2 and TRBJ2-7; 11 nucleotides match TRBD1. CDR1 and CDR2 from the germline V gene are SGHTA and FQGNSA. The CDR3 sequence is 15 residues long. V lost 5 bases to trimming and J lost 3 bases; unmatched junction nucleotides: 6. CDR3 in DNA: TGTGCCAGCAGCCCCCGGACAGGGGGCTTCTACGAGCAGTACTTC. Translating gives CASSPRTGGFYEQYF.

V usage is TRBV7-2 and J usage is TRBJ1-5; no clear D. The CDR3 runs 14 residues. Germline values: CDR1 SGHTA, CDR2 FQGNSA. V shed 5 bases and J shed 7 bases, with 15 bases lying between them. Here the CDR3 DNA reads TGTGCCAGCAGCCAGCCTGGTGCGGGGCAGCCCCAGCATTTT. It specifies CASSQPGAGQPQHF.

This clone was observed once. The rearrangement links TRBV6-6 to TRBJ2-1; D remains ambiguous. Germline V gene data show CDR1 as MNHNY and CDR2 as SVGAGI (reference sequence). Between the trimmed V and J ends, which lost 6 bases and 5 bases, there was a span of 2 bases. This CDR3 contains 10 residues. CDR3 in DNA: TGTGCCAGCAGCGACAATGAGCAGTTCTTC. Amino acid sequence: CASSDNEQFF.

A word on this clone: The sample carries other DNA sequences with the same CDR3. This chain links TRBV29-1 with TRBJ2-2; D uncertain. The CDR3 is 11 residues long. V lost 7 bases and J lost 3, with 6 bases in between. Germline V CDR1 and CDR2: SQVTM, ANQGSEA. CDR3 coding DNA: TGCAGCGCCCGTGACACCGGGGAGCTGTTTTTT. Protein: CSARDTGELFF.

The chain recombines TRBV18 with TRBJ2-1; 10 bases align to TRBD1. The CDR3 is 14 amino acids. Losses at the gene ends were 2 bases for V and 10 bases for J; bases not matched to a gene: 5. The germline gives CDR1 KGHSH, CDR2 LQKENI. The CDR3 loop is CASSPGTGVREQFF. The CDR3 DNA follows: TGTGCCAGCTCACCAGGGACAGGGGTAAGGGAGCAGTTCTTC. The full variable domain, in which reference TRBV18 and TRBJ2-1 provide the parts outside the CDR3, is NAGVMQNPRHLVRRRGQEARLRCSPMKGHSHVYWYRQLPEEGLKFMVYLQKENIIDESGMPKERFSAEFPKEGPSILRIQQVVRGDSAAYFCASSPGTGVREQFFGPGTRLTVL.

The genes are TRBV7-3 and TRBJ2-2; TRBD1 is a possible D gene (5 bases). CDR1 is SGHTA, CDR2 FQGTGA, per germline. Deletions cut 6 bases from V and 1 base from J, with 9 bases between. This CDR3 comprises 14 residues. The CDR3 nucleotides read TGTGCCAGCAGGGAGACAGTGAACACCGGGGAGCTGTTTTTT. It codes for CASRETVNTGELFF.

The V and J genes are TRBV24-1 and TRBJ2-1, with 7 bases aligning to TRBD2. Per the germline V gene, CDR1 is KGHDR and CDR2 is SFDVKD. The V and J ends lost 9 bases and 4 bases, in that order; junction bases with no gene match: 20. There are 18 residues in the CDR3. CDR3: CATSSGGGASGLYNEQFF. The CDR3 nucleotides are TGTGCCACCTCCTCGGGCGGCGGGGCTAGCGGATTGTACAATGAGCAGTTCTTC.

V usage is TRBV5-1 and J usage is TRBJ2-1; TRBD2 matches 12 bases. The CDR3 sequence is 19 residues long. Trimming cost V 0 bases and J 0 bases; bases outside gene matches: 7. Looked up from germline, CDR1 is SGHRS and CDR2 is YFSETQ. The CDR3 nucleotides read TGCGCCAGCAGCTTGGAACTAGCGGGGGGCCCGAGCTCCTACAATGAGCAGTTCTTC. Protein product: CASSLELAGGPSSYNEQFF.

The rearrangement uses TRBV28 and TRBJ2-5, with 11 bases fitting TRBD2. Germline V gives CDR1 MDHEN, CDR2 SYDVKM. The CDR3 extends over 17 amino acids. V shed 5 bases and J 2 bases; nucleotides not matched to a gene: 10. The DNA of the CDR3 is TGTGCCAGCAGTAGAGTAGCGGGAGGGCCGGGACAAGAGACCCAGTACTTC. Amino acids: CASSRVAGGPGQETQYF.

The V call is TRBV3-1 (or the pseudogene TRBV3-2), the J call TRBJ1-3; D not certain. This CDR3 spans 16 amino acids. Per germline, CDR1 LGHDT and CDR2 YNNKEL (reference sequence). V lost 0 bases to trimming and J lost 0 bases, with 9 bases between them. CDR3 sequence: CASSQESLSSGNTIYF. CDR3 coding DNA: TGTGCCAGCAGCCAAGAATCTCTCAGCTCTGGAAACACCATATATTTT.

This chain's CDR3 is CASSSRGPGELFF. The CDR3 DNA reads as TGTGCCAGCAGCTCTAGGGGTCCCGGGGAGCTGTTTTTT. The V gene is TRBV7-9, the J gene TRBJ2-2; D may be TRBD1 (5 bases). Germline-derived CDR1 and CDR2 are SEHNR and FQNEAQ (reference sequence). Trimming removed 4 bases from V and 6 bases from J, with 9 bases in between. The CDR3 runs to 13 residues. The full variable domain, its missing parts supplied by reference TRBV7-9 and TRBJ2-2, is DTGVSQNPRHKITKRGQNVTFRCDPISEHNRLYWYRQTLGQGPEFLTYFQNEAQLEKSRLLSDRFSAERPKGSFSTLEIQRTEQGDSAMYLCASSSRGPGELFFGEGSRLTVL.

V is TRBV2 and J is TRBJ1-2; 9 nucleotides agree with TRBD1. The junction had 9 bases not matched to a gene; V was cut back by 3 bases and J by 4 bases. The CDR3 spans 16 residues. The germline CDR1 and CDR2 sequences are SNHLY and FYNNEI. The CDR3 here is CASSDGSDRGGYGYTF. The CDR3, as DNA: TGTGCCAGCAGTGACGGGTCGGACAGGGGTGGCTATGGCTACACCTTC.

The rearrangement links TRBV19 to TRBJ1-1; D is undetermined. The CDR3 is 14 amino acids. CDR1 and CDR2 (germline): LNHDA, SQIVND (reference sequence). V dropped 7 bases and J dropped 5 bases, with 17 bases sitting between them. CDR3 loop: CASISRLPGTEAFF. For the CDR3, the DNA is TGTGCCAGTATATCGAGACTCCCGGGGACTGAAGCTTTCTTT. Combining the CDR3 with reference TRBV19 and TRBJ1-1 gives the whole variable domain DGGITQSPKYLFRKEGQNVTLSCEQNLNHDAMYWYRQDPGQGLRLIYYSQIVNDFQKGDIAEGYSVSREKKESFPLTVTSAQKNPTAFYLCASISRLPGTEAFFGQGTRLTVV.

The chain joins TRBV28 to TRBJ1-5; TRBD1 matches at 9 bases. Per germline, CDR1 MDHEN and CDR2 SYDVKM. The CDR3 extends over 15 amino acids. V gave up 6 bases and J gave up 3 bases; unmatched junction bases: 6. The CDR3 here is CASRDRGALNQPQHF. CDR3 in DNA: TGTGCCAGCAGGGACAGGGGCGCACTCAATCAGCCCCAGCATTTT.

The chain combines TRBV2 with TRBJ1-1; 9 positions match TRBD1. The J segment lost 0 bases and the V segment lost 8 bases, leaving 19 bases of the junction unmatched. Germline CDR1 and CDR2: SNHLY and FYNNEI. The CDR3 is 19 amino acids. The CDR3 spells CASQRQGGFSYPMNTEAFF. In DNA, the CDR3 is TGTGCCAGCCAGAGACAGGGGGGCTTTTCCTACCCCATGAACACTGAAGCTTTCTTT.

CDR3 sequence reads: CASSFGTGASYGYTF. The CDR3 coding sequence is TGTGCCAGCAGCTTTGGGACAGGGGCGAGTTATGGCTACACCTTC. The rearrangement uses TRBV7-9 and TRBJ1-2; 10 bases fit TRBD1. CDR3 length: 15 residues. J gave up 5 bases and V 3 bases, and 6 bases lay outside the gene matches. Germline assignment: CDR1 SEHNR and CDR2 FQNEAQ (reference sequence).

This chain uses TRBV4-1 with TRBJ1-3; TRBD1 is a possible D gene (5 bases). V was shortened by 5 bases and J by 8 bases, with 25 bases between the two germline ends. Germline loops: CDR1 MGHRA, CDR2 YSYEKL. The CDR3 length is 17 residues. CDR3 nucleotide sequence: TGCGCCAGCAGCGCCTTGGGGGGGTCCAGGGCCCAAGACACCATATATTTT. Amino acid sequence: CASSALGGSRAQDTIYF.

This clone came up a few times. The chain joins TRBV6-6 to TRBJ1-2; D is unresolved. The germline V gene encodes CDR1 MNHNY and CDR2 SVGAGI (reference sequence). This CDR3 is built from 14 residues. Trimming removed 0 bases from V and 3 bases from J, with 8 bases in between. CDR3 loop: CASSYSGGDYGYTF. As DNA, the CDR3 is TGTGCCAGCAGTTACTCGGGCGGGGACTATGGCTACACCTTC.

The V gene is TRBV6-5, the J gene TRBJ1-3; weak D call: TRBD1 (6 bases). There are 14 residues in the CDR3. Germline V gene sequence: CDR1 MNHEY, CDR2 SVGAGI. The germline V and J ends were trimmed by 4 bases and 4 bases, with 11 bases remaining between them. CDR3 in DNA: TGTGCCAGCAGTTTAGGGGGAGTAGGAAACACCATATATTTT. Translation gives CASSLGGVGNTIYF.

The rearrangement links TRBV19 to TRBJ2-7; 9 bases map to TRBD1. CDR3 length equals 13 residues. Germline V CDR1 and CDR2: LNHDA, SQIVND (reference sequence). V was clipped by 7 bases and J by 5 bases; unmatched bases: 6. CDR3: CASMKDRGNEQYF. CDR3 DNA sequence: TGTGCCAGTATGAAGGACAGGGGAAACGAGCAGTACTTC.

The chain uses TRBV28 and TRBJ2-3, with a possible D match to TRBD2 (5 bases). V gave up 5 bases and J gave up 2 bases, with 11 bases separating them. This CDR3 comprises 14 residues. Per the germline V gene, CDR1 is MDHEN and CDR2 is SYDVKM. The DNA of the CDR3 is TGTGCCAGCAGTGCCCCGGGGTTCACAGATACGCAGTATTTT. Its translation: CASSAPGFTDTQYF.

CDR3 bases: TGTGCCAGCAGACCCGGACAGGGAAACACCGGGGAGCTGTTTTTT. Its protein is CASRPGQGNTGELFF. The rearrangement joins TRBV6-5 to TRBJ2-2, with 8 bases lining up with TRBD1. After removal of 6 bases from V and 2 bases from J, the junction contained 5 bases not matched to a gene. Germline V lookup: CDR1 MNHEY, CDR2 SVGAGI. CDR3 length: 15 residues.

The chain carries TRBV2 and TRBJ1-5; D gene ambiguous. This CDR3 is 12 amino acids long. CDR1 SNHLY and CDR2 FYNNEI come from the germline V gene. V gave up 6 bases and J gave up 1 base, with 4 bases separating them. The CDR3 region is CASSESNQPQHF. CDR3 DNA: TGTGCCAGCAGCGAGAGCAATCAGCCCCAGCATTTT.

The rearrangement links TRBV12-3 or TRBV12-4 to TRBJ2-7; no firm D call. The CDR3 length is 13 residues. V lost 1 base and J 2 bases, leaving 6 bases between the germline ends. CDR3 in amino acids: CASSLGLPYEQYF. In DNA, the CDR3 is TGTGCCAGCAGTTTAGGACTTCCCTACGAGCAGTACTTC.

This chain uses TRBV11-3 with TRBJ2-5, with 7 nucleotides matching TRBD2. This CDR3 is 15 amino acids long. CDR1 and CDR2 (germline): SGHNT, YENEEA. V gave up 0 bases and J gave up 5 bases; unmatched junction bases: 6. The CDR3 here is CASSLDGGSGETQYF. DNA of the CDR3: TGTGCCAGCAGCTTAGATGGCGGGAGCGGGGAGACCCAGTACTTC.

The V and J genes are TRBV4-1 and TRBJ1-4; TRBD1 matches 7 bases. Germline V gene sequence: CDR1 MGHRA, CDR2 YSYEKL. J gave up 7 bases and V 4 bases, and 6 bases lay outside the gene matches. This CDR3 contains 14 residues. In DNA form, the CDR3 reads TGCGCCAGCAGCCGTCCGGGACAGCGTGAAAAACTGTTTTTT. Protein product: CASSRPGQREKLFF.

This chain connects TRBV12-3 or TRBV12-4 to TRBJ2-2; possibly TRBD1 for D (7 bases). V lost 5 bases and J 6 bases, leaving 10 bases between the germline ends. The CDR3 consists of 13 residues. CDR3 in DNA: TGTGCCAGCAGTCCAGGGGGGTCCGGGGAGCTGTTTTTT. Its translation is CASSPGGSGELFF.